The 2 T cell receptor beta chains in this list originate from one sample, sequenced in a study of post-analysis software for immune sequencing data. Study-level findings and limits: Elevated frequency relative to controls characterized several TRBV segments in patients, TRBV5-6, TRBV5-1 and TRBV20-1 among them.

Prepared TCR beta cDNA libraries contained unique molecular identifiers. TCRdb reanalysed the PCR reads using MiXCR and keeps one entry per CDR3 protein. The sample has 380,000 or so distinct CDR3 sequences; less than 40% are singletons. For these receptors, no antigen is known. Sequenced input: blood. The receptor set was obtained from a girl aged 5-17 years with multiple sclerosis.

This clonotype was detected many times. The CDR3 DNA follows: TGCGCCAGCAGCCAAGATAGGGGGGGCTACGAGCAGTACTTC. The encoded protein is CASSQDRGGYEQYF. The chain carries TRBV4-3 and TRBJ2-7, with D possibly TRBD2 on 7 matching bases. Trimming stripped 0 bases from V and 3 bases from J, with 9 bases between. Germline V gene sequence: CDR1 LGHNA, CDR2 YSLEER. This CDR3 is 14 amino acids long.

This sequence joins TRBV6-2 or TRBV6-3 and TRBJ2-7; 9 nucleotides match TRBD2. The CDR3 length is 13 residues. J gave up 3 bases and V 8 bases, and 5 bases lay outside the gene matches. CDR1 and CDR2 from the germline V gene are MNHEY and SVGEGT. CDR3 in DNA: TGTGCCAGCGCGTTAGCGGGGGACTACGAGCAGTACTTC. As protein: CASALAGDYEQYF.